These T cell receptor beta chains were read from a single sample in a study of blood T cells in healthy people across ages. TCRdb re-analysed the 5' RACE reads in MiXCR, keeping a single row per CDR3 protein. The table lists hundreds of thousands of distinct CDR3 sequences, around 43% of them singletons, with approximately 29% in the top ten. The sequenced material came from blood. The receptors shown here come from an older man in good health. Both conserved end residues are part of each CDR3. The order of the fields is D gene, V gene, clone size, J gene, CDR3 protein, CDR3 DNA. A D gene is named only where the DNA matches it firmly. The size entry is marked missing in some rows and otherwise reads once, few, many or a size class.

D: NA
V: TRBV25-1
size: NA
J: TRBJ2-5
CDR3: CASRRTEHQETQYF
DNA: TGTGCCAGCAGACGGACGGAACATCAAGAGACCCAGTACTTC

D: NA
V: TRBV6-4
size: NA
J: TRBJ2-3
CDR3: CASSDEVGALDMQYF
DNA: TGTGCCAGCAGTGACGAAGTGGGGGCCCTAGATATGCAGTATTTT

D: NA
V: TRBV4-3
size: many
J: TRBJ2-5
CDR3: CASREGGSETQYF
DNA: TGCGCCAGCAGGGAAGGGGGGAGCGAGACCCAGTACTTC

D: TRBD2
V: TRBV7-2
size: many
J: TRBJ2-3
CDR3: CASSGWREYGDTQYF
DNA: TGTGCCAGCAGCGGATGGCGGGAGTATGGAGATACGCAGTATTTT

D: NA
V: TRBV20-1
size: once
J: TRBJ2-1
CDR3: CSARVWLASYNEQFF
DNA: TGCAGTGCTAGAGTGTGGCTAGCCTCCTACAATGAGCAGTTCTTC

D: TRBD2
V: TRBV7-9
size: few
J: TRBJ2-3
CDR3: CASSSPSGGWGDTQYF
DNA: TGTGCCAGCAGTTCCCCCAGCGGGGGGTGGGGAGATACGCAGTATTTT

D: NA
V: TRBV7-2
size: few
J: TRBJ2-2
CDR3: CASSLGRGRTGELFF
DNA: TGTGCCAGCAGCTTAGGTCGGGGTAGGACCGGGGAGCTGTTTTTT

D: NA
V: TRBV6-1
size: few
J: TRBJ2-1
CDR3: CASRGVGPHEQFF
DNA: TGTGCCAGCAGGGGGGTGGGCCCCCATGAGCAGTTCTTC

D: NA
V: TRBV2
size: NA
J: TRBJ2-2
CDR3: CASSADSEVTGELFF
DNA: TGTGCCAGCAGTGCGGACAGTGAGGTCACCGGGGAGCTGTTTTTT

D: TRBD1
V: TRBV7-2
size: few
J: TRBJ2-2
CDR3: CASSLRQGFVGELFF
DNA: TGTGCCAGCAGCTTGAGACAGGGGTTTGTCGGGGAGCTGTTTTTT

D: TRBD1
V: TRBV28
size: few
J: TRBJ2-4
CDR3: CASQFYPAGGLAKNIQYF
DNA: TGTGCCAGCCAGTTTTATCCGGCAGGGGGTTTAGCCAAAAACATTCAGTACTTC

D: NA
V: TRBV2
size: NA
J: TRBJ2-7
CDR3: CASSLRPNYEQYF
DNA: TGTGCCAGCAGTCTTCGGCCTAACTACGAGCAGTACTTC

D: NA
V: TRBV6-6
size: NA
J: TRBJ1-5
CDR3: CASSYYDGGHNQPQHF
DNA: TGTGCCAGCAGTTACTATGATGGGGGGCACAATCAGCCCCAGCATTTT

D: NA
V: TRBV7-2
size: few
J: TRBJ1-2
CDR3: CASSASAPTRYGYTF
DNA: TGTGCCAGCAGCGCCTCAGCGCCTACTCGCTATGGCTACACCTTC

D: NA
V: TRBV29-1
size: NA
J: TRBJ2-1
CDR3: CSVEDERGAENEQFF
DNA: TGCAGCGTTGAAGACGAACGGGGGGCTGAGAATGAGCAGTTCTTC

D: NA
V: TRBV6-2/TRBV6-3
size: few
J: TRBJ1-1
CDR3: CASSYLSGNTEAFF
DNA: TGTGCCAGCAGTTACTTATCCGGGAACACTGAAGCTTTCTTT

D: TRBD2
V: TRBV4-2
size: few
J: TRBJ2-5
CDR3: CASSQDPVREDGRETQYF
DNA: TGTGCCAGCAGCCAAGATCCTGTGCGGGAGGACGGCCGAGAGACCCAGTACTTC

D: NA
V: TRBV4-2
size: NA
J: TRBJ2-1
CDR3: CAGSQAKVGAVAYNEQFF
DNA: TGTGCCGGCAGCCAAGCCAAGGTGGGGGCGGTCGCCTACAATGAGCAGTTCTTC